These 9 T cell receptor beta chains share one sample of origin, sequenced in a study of T-cell reconstitution after alpha-beta-depleted transplantation in children (dated by TCRdb to 2015 to 2016). The library was built by means of PCR. Sequenced on an Illumina HiSeq 2500. To normalize quantification of the TCRbeta repertoire, the TCR libraries were built with molecular barcoding that relied on unique molecular identifiers. TCRdb reran the public reads through fastp at Q25 and MiXCR, keeping productive beta chains. Rows with one shared CDR3 protein collapse into an entry with the most common genes and DNA. The sample records 600,000 to 700,000 distinct CDR3 sequences, approximately 16% of which are singletons. The top ten clonotypes cover 1.1% of the sample. Material: PBMCs from the stem cell graft donor, obtained from the stem cell graft. The source of these receptors is a human donor who donated a stem cell graft to a child with acute myeloid leukemia.

This clonotype was recorded a few times. The genes are TRBV7-2 and TRBJ2-1; possibly TRBD1 for D (5 bases). The CDR3 covers 14 residues. Trimming removed 6 bases from V and 1 base from J, with 10 bases in between. Germline CDR1 and CDR2: SGHTA and FQGNSA. Here the CDR3 reads CASRSPGSYNEQFF. In nucleotides, the CDR3 is TGTGCCAGCAGATCTCCAGGGTCCTACAATGAGCAGTTCTTC.

This clonotype has ten or more counts. CDR3 sequence: CSARGAVASTGELFF. The DNA of the CDR3 is TGCAGTGCTAGAGGGGCGGTGGCGAGCACCGGGGAGCTGTTTTTT. The J gene is TRBJ2-2, the V gene TRBV20-1; D is ambiguous. Germline loops: CDR1 DFQATT, CDR2 SNEGSKA (reference sequence). CDR3 size: 15 residues. With 1 base removed from V and 4 bases from J, the gap between germline ends came to 13 bases.

This chain joins TRBV5-1 and TRBJ1-1; D is ambiguous. In germline, CDR1 is SGHRS, CDR2 YFSETQ. CDR3 length equals 14 residues. Deletions cut 1 base from V and 0 bases from J, with 7 bases between. CDR3 in amino acids: CASSLHGMNTEAFF. The CDR3 coding sequence is TGCGCCAGCAGCTTGCACGGAATGAACACTGAAGCTTTCTTT.

The table lists this clonotype with a few counts. This chain uses TRBV7-9 with TRBJ2-2, with D unresolved. Germline V gene sequence: CDR1 SEHNR, CDR2 FQNEAQ (reference sequence). Between the trimmed V and J ends, which lost 3 bases and 2 bases, there was a span of 13 bases. The CDR3 covers 16 residues. The CDR3 loop reads CASSLQKQLNTGELFF. The CDR3 DNA follows: TGTGCCAGCAGCTTGCAGAAACAGCTCAACACCGGGGAGCTGTTTTTT.

The sample holds a few counts of this clonotype. This chain joins TRBV5-1 and TRBJ2-1; the D is unclear. The CDR3 spans 11 residues. Germline lookup yields CDR1 SGHRS and CDR2 YFSETQ. V shed 4 bases and J shed 8 bases, with 7 bases lying between them. CDR3 DNA sequence: TGCGCCAGCAGCCCAGAATATGAGCAGTTCTTC. This gives the protein CASSPEYEQFF.

The rearrangement uses TRBV3-1 and TRBJ2-7; the D call may be TRBD1 or TRBD2 (7 bases each). Per the germline V gene, CDR1 is LGHDT and CDR2 is YNNKEL (reference sequence). This CDR3 region has 16 residues. Between the trimmed V and J ends, which lost 3 bases and 1 base, there was a span of 16 bases. The DNA for the CDR3 is TGTGCCAGCAGCCAGGAACAGGGGACTACGTCCTACGAGCAGTACTTC. It translates to CASSQEQGTTSYEQYF.

The V call is TRBV5-1, the J call TRBJ2-1; TRBD1 might be the D (5 bases). This CDR3 spans 15 amino acids. V lost 4 bases to trimming and J lost 9 bases, with 20 bases between them. Germline V gene sequence: CDR1 SGHRS, CDR2 YFSETQ. CDR3 DNA: TGCGCCAGCAGCGGAACAGGACCGCATATAGGTGAGCAGTTCTTC. Residues: CASSGTGPHIGEQFF.

The rearrangement links TRBV12-3 or TRBV12-4 to TRBJ2-5, with a tentative D call TRBD2 (6 bases). V was shortened by 6 bases and J by 5 bases, with 28 bases between the two germline ends. This CDR3 region has 18 residues. CDR3 sequence: CASRPHAGGGVEKETQYF. DNA of the CDR3: TGTGCCAGCAGGCCCCACGCCGGAGGAGGGGTTGAGAAGGAGACCCAGTACTTC.

CDR3: CASMETRTGGDLNEKLFF. CDR3 nucleotide sequence: TGTGCCAGCATGGAGACACGGACAGGGGGCGACCTTAATGAAAAACTGTTTTTT. The chain carries TRBV6-1 and TRBJ1-4, with 11 bases aligning to TRBD1. The CDR3 runs to 18 residues. The junction had 14 bases not matched to a gene; V was cut back by 7 bases and J by 4 bases. Looked up from germline, CDR1 is MNHNS and CDR2 is SASEGT.